Given below is one T cell receptor beta chain in context. Its antigen is still unknown. Per-base quality was not reported, and no clone a single base away is much larger than it. This sample is part of a study of T cell responses to AZD1222 COVID-19 vaccine (dated by TCRdb to the early 2020s). For the study in its entirety: AZD1222 recipients whose second dose came at about 4 weeks and those whose second dose came at about 12 weeks were combined into one group, since spike-specific TCR depth and breadth did not differ between the two schedules. Trial participants were enrolled by age into 18-55, 56-69 and 70-plus year subgroups, with approximately 150, 30 and 60 TCR-sequenced participants respectively. TCR sequencing covered more than 230 trial participants: 200 to 220 given two doses of AZD1222 and about 26 given two doses of MenACWY control vaccine.

The time point label here, explained by the study, means: baseline before first vaccination. Vaccinee samples came from UK trials COV001 and COV002, including a single-blind randomized controlled phase 2/3 trial of AZD1222 (ChAdOx1 nCoV-19) in healthy adults. For TCRbeta chain sequencing, PBMC samples from trial participants were taken at day 0 and at day 28 after the second dose. The CDR3 regions of human TCRbeta chains were analyzed by immunosequencing. The original methods were these. Repertoire TCRs were checked for matches against a reference library of SARS-CoV-2-specific TCRs that had been generated using the MIRA antigen-specificity platform. Breadth was defined as the fraction of unique TCRs that were SARS-CoV-2-associated, and depth was defined as the fraction of total T cells that were SARS-CoV-2-associated. Each spike-specific TCR was assigned to its reactive spike region and to a CD4 or CD8 class using the MIRA data. Log10-transformed breadth and depth values were compared by one-way ANOVA with Sidak's multiple comparisons tests. Not all clones reach the TCRdb copy of this immuneACCESS table, which keeps in-frame sequences only. Checked studies attribute under half of the gap to unresolved V genes and leave the rest unexplained. The V and J calls and the clone size are those of that table, but D and trimming were determined from the DNA. The sample yields under 200,000 clones; 85% to 95% were counted once. The ten largest make up 3.9% of the sample.

From the cysteine through the phenylalanine, the CDR3 covers 16 amino acids. The only DNA kept is the CDR3, 48 bases in frame from the first base. CDR1 and CDR2, per the germline V gene (reference sequence), are SGHKS and YYEKEE. At the junction V is shortened by 4 bases and J by 4 bases; bases outside the gene matches: 12. Paper-wide results and their limitations: Nearly half of unique spike-specific TCRs reportedly recognized epitopes outside regions mutated in the B.1.351 and B.1.1.7 variants. A significant rise in spike-specific TCR breadth and depth was observed after two AZD1222 doses relative to day 0 and relative to MenACWY recipients. Because no day 14 peak-response samples were available, repertoires were characterized only after the peak T cell response. Vaccine-associated CD4 TCRs spanned the whole spike protein, with dominant responses in regions 160-218 and 743-854. Conclusions about previously exposed vaccinees are limited because only five to seven AZD1222 recipients were SARS-CoV-2 seropositive at baseline. Participants were mostly white British, with more females than males. The authors suggested clonal diversity may have been underestimated. The 56-69-year group was small, and its depth increase did not reach significance, likely because of low power.

The V and J segments used are TRBV5-5 and TRBJ1-1; 8 bases in between match TRBD1. This sequence originates from an adult in good health. The starting material was peripheral blood, obtained on day 0 of AZD1222 vaccination. CDR3 protein: CASSLDRAVEITEAFF. The DNA is TGTGCCAGCAGCCTGGACAGGGCTGTTGAGATCACTGAAGCTTTCTTT.